This T cell receptor (beta chain) was profiled in a study of monozygotic twins with cystic fibrosis. Findings and limits, study-wide: The repertoire was suggested to be naive-dominated, clonality median around 0.0089.

Here immunoSEQ multiplex PCR was the method, and the copy in TCRdb shows in-frame clones only, minus some. The table records about 24,000 clones, around nine tenths of them present only once. Regarding this clone: Its antigen remains unidentified.

Trimming removed 2 bases at V and 5 bases at J, with 13 bases between. This CDR3 has 15 amino acids. In germline, CDR1 is LGHNT, CDR2 FRNRAP. This TCR derives from a woman aged 25 to 45 with cystic fibrosis. This chain connects TRBV12-5 to TRBJ1-5; D call uncertain. The sample taken for sequencing was blood. The CDR3 bases are TGTGCTAGTGGTTTGTATTTCGGGTTAGATCAGCCCCAGCATTTT. Translating gives CASGLYFGLDQPQHF.